Below, 27 T cell receptor beta chains from the same sample are listed, as sequenced in a study of regulatory T cells in long-lasting Graves disease. Library construction for TCR beta used iRepertoire HTBI primers and Arm-PCR of CDR3 regions. In TCRdb, the multiplex PCR reads were re-called with MiXCR into one record per CDR3 protein. Of 400,000 to 500,000 distinct CDR3 sequences in the sample, roughly 15% are singletons; the top ten hold around 23%. Regarding time point: newly diagnosed GD, antithyroid drugs for less than 3 months. Researchers made the TCR library from RNA that was extracted from PBMCs. The data were also submitted as part of a second study, on T cells in Graves' hyperthyroidism and ophthalmopathy.

The sample here was peripheral blood mononuclear cells (PBMCs), taken at new diagnosis, from a patient treated with antithyroid drugs. The receptors were sampled from a woman aged 18 to 35 with Graves disease.

J is TRBJ1-3 and V is TRBV6-5; TRBD1 might be the D (5 bases). The V gene's germline CDR1 is MNHEY and CDR2 SVGAGI. The CDR3 has 16 residues. The V end lost 2 bases, the J end lost 3 bases, and 14 bases lay between the germline ends. The DNA for the CDR3 is TGTGCCAGCAGTTACACCCCGGGGCGCCTTGGAAACACCATATATTTT. Translation: CASSYTPGRLGNTIYF.

This rearrangement joins TRBV6-1 to TRBJ2-3; 10 bases align to TRBD1. J was trimmed by 0 bases and V by 3 bases; bases with no gene match: 6. This CDR3 has 17 amino acids. The germline V gene has CDR1 MNHNS and CDR2 SASEGT. The CDR3 loop is CASSEQTGGTSTDTQYF. Here the CDR3 DNA reads TGTGCCAGCAGTGAGCAGACAGGGGGCACGAGCACAGATACGCAGTATTTT.

This clonotype was seen at least ten times. The chain employs TRBV11-2 and TRBJ2-4; 11 bases match TRBD2. CDR1 is SGHAT and CDR2 is FQNNGV in the germline V gene. This CDR3 is 15 amino acids long. V shed 6 bases and J 11 bases; nucleotides not matched to a gene: 12. The CDR3 nucleotides read TGTGCCAGCAGGAGACTAGCGGGACCCCTGGGTCTTCAGTACTTC. Amino acid sequence: CASRRLAGPLGLQYF.

This clonotype was detected ten times or more. The V gene is TRBV29-1, the J gene TRBJ1-2, with 11 bases lining up with TRBD1. This CDR3 is built from 11 residues. Germline V lookup: CDR1 SQVTM, CDR2 ANQGSEA. Germline trimming cut 6 bases from V and 7 bases from J; bases unmatched to any gene: 1. CDR3 nucleotides: TGCAGCGTCGGGACAGGGGGTGGCTACACCTTC. Its protein product is CSVGTGGGYTF.

CDR3 sequence reads: CASSLWREAQETQYF. The CDR3 nucleotides read TGTGCCAGCAGCTTATGGAGGGAGGCCCAAGAGACCCAGTACTTC. This chain joins TRBV7-9 and TRBJ2-5; perhaps TRBD2 as D (6 bases). The CDR3 is 15 amino acids. V was shortened by 2 bases and J by 1 base, with 11 bases between the two germline ends. Germline V gene lookup returns CDR1 SEHNR and CDR2 FQNEAQ (reference sequence).

The V gene is TRBV4-1, the J gene TRBJ1-2, with D tentatively TRBD1 (5 bases). There are 15 residues in the CDR3. Deletions cut 0 bases from V and 4 bases from J, with 12 bases between. Germline CDR1 is MGHRA and CDR2 is YSYEKL. CDR3 bases: TGCGCCAGCAGCCAAGAAGGGCAGGGCGGCTATGGCTACACCTTC. Protein product: CASSQEGQGGYGYTF.

In its sample, this clonotype was seen many times. This chain uses TRBV6-1 with TRBJ2-7, with D perhaps matching TRBD1 (5 bases). CDR1 MNHNS and CDR2 SASEGT come from the germline V gene. The V gene lost 8 bases and the J gene lost 1 base, with 12 bases spanning the gap. There are 13 residues in the CDR3. In DNA, the CDR3 is TGTGCCAGCCCTAAAGACAGTTCCTACGAGCAGTACTTC. This encodes CASPKDSSYEQYF.

This chain uses TRBV20-1 with TRBJ1-2, with TRBD1 identical over 8 bases. Germline V gene sequence: CDR1 DFQATT, CDR2 SNEGSKA (reference sequence). This CDR3 region has 12 residues. V shed 6 bases and J 3 bases; nucleotides not matched to a gene: 3. The CDR3 loop reads CSASGGDYGYTF. In nucleotides, the CDR3 is TGCAGTGCCTCAGGGGGCGACTATGGCTACACCTTC.

There are many counts of this clonotype. The gene calls are TRBV7-2 and TRBJ2-3; 9 positions agree with TRBD2. CDR1 and CDR2 (germline): SGHTA, FQGNSA. The CDR3 is 16 residues long. V was pared by 4 bases and J by 1 base, with 6 bases of the junction left unmatched. In DNA, the CDR3 is TGTGCCAGCAGCTCCGGGCGGGGGGGACGCACAGATACGCAGTATTTT. Translation gives CASSSGRGGRTDTQYF. Full variable domain (remainder filled in from reference TRBV7-2 and TRBJ2-3): GAGVSQSPSNKVTEKGKDVELRCDPISGHTALYWYRQSLGQGLEFLIYFQGNSAPDKSGLPSDRFSAERTGGSVSTLTIQRTQQEDSAVYLCASSSGRGGRTDTQYFGPGTRLTVL.

This chain links TRBV10-2 with TRBJ2-7; possibly TRBD1 or TRBD2 for D (5 bases each). CDR1 is WSHSY, CDR2 SAAADI, per germline. Trimming shortened V by 5 bases and J by 5 bases, and 13 bases separated the two germline ends. The CDR3 covers 13 residues. CDR3 amino acids: CASSFKGTNEQYF. CDR3 sequence (DNA): TGCGCCAGCAGTTTCAAGGGGACCAACGAGCAGTACTTC.

This clonotype was recorded at least ten times. The chain joins TRBV7-9 to TRBJ1-2, with TRBD1 matching over 8 bases. Losses at the gene ends were 0 bases for V and 4 bases for J; bases not matched to a gene: 13. Per the germline V gene, CDR1 is SEHNR and CDR2 is FQNEAQ (reference sequence). This CDR3 spans 18 amino acids. This chain's CDR3 is CASSLAQVGTGQIYGYTF. CDR3 coding DNA: TGTGCCAGCAGCTTAGCGCAAGTGGGGACAGGCCAGATCTATGGCTACACCTTC.

This clonotype was detected ten times or more. The V gene is TRBV28, the J gene TRBJ2-3; D is possibly TRBD2 (6 bases). The CDR3 covers 15 residues. Germline CDR1 is MDHEN and CDR2 is SYDVKM. V gave up 6 bases and J gave up 2 bases, with 15 bases separating them. The CDR3 spells CASSRTGGYTDTQYF. The CDR3 region has the DNA TGTGCCAGCAGCCGAACCGGGGGATACACAGATACGCAGTATTTT. Full variable domain (missing parts from reference TRBV28 and TRBJ2-3): DVKVTQSSRYLVKRTGEKVFLECVQDMDHENMFWYRQDPGLGLRLIYFSYDVKMKEKGDIPEGYSVSREKKERFSLILESASTNQTSMYLCASSRTGGYTDTQYFGPGTRLTVL.

This clonotype showed up many times. This chain joins TRBV11-2 and TRBJ1-2; D is unclear. CDR1 SGHAT and CDR2 FQNNGV come from the germline V gene. The V end was cut by 2 bases, the J end by 0 bases, with 10 bases between. The CDR3 has 15 residues. CDR3 DNA: TGTGCCAGCAGCTTATTGCGCGGCTCTAACTATGGCTACACCTTC. Its translation is CASSLLRGSNYGYTF.

This chain uses TRBV19 with TRBJ2-5; TRBD2 is a possible D gene (6 bases). Germline loops: CDR1 LNHDA, CDR2 SQIVND (reference sequence). This CDR3 region has 15 residues. Trimming stripped 7 bases from V and 4 bases from J, with 19 bases between. The CDR3 sequence is CASTPGVGPLETQYF. The CDR3 DNA reads TGTGCCAGTACCCCGGGGGTGGGGCCATTAGAGACCCAGTACTTC.

V and J are TRBV5-1 and TRBJ2-7; D remains unclear. Per germline, CDR1 SGHRS and CDR2 YFSETQ. V lost 0 bases and J 6 bases, leaving 13 bases between the germline ends. CDR3 size: 14 residues. CDR3 nucleotides: TGCGCCAGCAGCTTGGCCAATAGAATTGGCGAGCAGTACTTC. As protein: CASSLANRIGEQYF. The whole variable domain, remainder taken from reference TRBV5-1 and TRBJ2-7, is KAGVTQTPRYLIKTRGQQVTLSCSPISGHRSVSWYQQTPGQGLQFLFEYFSETQRNKGNFPGRFSGRQFSNSRSEMNVSTLELGDSALYLCASSLANRIGEQYFGPGTRLTVT.

This clonotype was observed at least ten times. The V call is TRBV6-1, the J call TRBJ2-1, with D possibly being TRBD1 (6 bases). The CDR3 runs to 16 residues. V was shortened by 7 bases and J by 0 bases, with 16 bases between the two germline ends. Germline values: CDR1 MNHNS, CDR2 SASEGT. The CDR3 reads CASIQGLPSSYNEQFF. CDR3 DNA: TGTGCCAGCATTCAGGGGCTCCCGAGCTCCTACAATGAGCAGTTCTTC.

This chain uses TRBV20-1 with TRBJ1-1, with no clear D. CDR1 is DFQATT and CDR2 is SNEGSKA in the germline V gene (reference sequence). There are 15 residues in the CDR3. Trimming stripped 0 bases from V and 6 bases from J, with 17 bases between. CDR3 residues: CSAREETRPSAEAFF. The CDR3 DNA sequence: TGCAGTGCTAGAGAGGAGACAAGGCCCTCCGCTGAAGCTTTCTTT.

The sample holds many counts of this clonotype. This chain links TRBV18 with TRBJ2-5, with D uncertain. Trimming cost V 0 bases and J 2 bases, with 10 bases left between them. Per germline, CDR1 KGHSH and CDR2 LQKENI. The CDR3 totals 15 residues. For the CDR3, the DNA is TGTGCCAGCTCACCACCGGTACCCAGGCAAGAGACCCAGTACTTC. It codes for CASSPPVPRQETQYF.

Notes on this clonotype: The junction shows a germline mismatch at one end, possibly a read error. The chain recombines TRBV9 with TRBJ2-7, with D possibly called TRBD1 or TRBD2 (5 bases each). The CDR3 spans 14 residues. Germline lookup yields CDR1 SGDLS and CDR2 YYNGEE. This CDR3 reads CASSNRDGSYGQYF. CDR3 bases: TGTGCCAGCAGCAACCGGGACGGGTCCTACGGGCAGTACTTC.

This clonotype was found many times. The chain uses TRBV7-3 and TRBJ2-1, with D possibly TRBD2 on 5 matching bases. The CDR3 contains 16 residues. V was trimmed by 5 bases and J by 7 bases, leaving 21 bases between them. Germline CDR1 is SGHTA and CDR2 is FQGTGA. Here the CDR3 reads CASSPTFGLDYNEQFF. DNA of the CDR3: TGTGCCAGCAGCCCTACTTTCGGACTGGATTATAATGAGCAGTTCTTC.

This clonotype has only one observation. The chain uses TRBV5-1 and TRBJ2-6; 9 bases are shared with TRBD1. J was trimmed by 2 bases and V by 3 bases; bases with no gene match: 12. The CDR3 runs 19 residues. Germline V gene lookup returns CDR1 SGHRS and CDR2 YFSETQ. In DNA form, the CDR3 reads TGCGCCAGCAGCTCCAATACCGGGACAGGGATCCCTGGGGCCAACGTCCTGACTTTC. Amino acids: CASSSNTGTGIPGANVLTF.

This clonotype was found many times. V usage is TRBV28 and J usage is TRBJ2-7; tentative D call: TRBD1 (5 bases). CDR1 and CDR2 (germline): MDHEN, SYDVKM. The CDR3 has 15 amino acids. The V gene lost 6 bases and the J gene lost 4 bases, with 19 bases spanning the gap. This CDR3 reads CASRAPWGPSYEQYF. The CDR3 DNA follows: TGTGCCAGCAGGGCGCCCTGGGGCCCCTCTTACGAGCAGTACTTC.

This clonotype was picked up many times. The gene calls are TRBV4-3 and TRBJ1-1, with D unclear. The V gene's germline CDR1 is LGHNA and CDR2 YSLEER. Trimming shortened V by 4 bases and J by 7 bases, and 10 bases separated the two germline ends. CDR3 length: 12 residues. CDR3 sequence (DNA): TGCGCCAGCAGCCGAAATACCGGTGAAGCTTTCTTT. Translated: CASSRNTGEAFF.

The chain is built from TRBV5-6 and TRBJ1-1, with D maybe TRBD1 (5 bases). The germline V gene has CDR1 SGHDT and CDR2 YYEEEE. V shed 7 bases and J shed 10 bases, with 23 bases lying between them. CDR3 length: 14 amino acids. Here the CDR3 reads CASGGPGEFRGAFF. DNA of the CDR3: TGTGCCAGCGGTGGGCCGGGGGAGTTTAGGGGAGCTTTCTTT.

This clonotype was observed at least ten times. The J gene is TRBJ2-5, the V gene TRBV28; D perhaps matches TRBD2 (5 bases). V lost 5 bases and J 2 bases, leaving 12 bases between the germline ends. The length of the CDR3 is 14 residues. Germline lookup yields CDR1 MDHEN and CDR2 SYDVKM. Written as DNA, the CDR3 is TGTGCCAGCAGTATACCGGGAACGCAAGAGACCCAGTACTTC. Translated: CASSIPGTQETQYF.

This clonotype was observed many times. The chain employs TRBV7-8 and TRBJ2-7, with D hard to call. Between the trimmed V and J ends, which lost 11 bases and 4 bases, there was a span of 9 bases. Germline CDR1 SGHVS, CDR2 FQNEAQ. This CDR3 has 10 amino acids. The CDR3 here is CALGQYEQYF. DNA of the CDR3: TGTGCCCTTGGGCAGTACGAGCAGTACTTC.

The chain uses TRBV6-1 and TRBJ1-1; D is perhaps TRBD1 (5 bases). From germline, CDR1 is MNHNS and CDR2 SASEGT. The CDR3 spans 14 residues. V was clipped by 5 bases and J by 2 bases, with 12 bases between them. CDR3 sequence: CASSPSTDNTEAFF. The CDR3 nucleotides are TGTGCCAGCAGTCCGTCGACAGACAACACTGAAGCTTTCTTT.